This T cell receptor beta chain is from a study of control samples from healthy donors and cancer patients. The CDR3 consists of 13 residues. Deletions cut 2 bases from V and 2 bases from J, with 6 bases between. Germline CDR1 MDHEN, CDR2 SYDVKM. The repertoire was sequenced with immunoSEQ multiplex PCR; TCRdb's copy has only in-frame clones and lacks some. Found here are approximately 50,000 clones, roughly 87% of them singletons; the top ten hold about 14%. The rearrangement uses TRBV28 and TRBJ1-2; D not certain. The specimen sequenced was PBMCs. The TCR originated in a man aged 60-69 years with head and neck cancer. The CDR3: CASSLNGNYGYTF. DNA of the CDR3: TGTGCCAGCAGTTTAAACGGAAACTATGGCTACACCTTC.